Many counts were recorded for the clone carrying this TCR beta chain. Trimming took 4 bases from V and 7 from J; bases not matched to a gene: 9. This CDR3 contains 14 residues. Germline-derived CDR1 and CDR2 are SGHRS and YFSETQ. This specimen belongs to a study of T-cell reconstitution after alpha-beta-depleted transplantation in children. Library preparation (for TCRbeta) was performed with unique molecular identifiers. TCRdb called the PCR reads again in MiXCR, with one record for every CDR3 protein. The data show about 91,000 distinct CDR3 sequences, with 7.5% to 9.5% seen just once and 5.5% to 8% held by the top ten.

The sample here was PBMCs from the stem cell graft donor, taken from the stem cell graft. The source of this sequence is a human donor who donated a stem cell graft to a child with congenital amegakaryocytic thrombocytopenia. This rearrangement joins TRBV5-1 to TRBJ1-1; 8 bases agree with TRBD1. CDR3 DNA: TGCGCCAGCAGCGAAAGACAGGGGAACGGTGAAGCTTTCTTT. Translated, it gives CASSERQGNGEAFF.